One and the same sample provided the 3 T cell receptor beta chains below, sequenced in a study of identical twins. Via MiXCR, TCRdb re-called the 5' RACE reads, giving one row per CDR3 protein. The table lists a few hundred thousand distinct CDR3 sequences, less than 25% of them singletons. These records were also assigned to another study, of T cells expressing NK-cell markers.

Sequenced material: CD4+ T cells sorted from blood. The receptors here all came from a woman younger than 35 in good health.

This clonotype showed up just a few times. This chain connects TRBV7-9 to TRBJ2-2; no reliable D call. The CDR3 has 11 residues. Germline CDR1 SEHNR, CDR2 FQNEAQ (reference sequence). V lost 5 bases and J lost 9, with 7 bases in between. This CDR3 reads CASSPERELFF. CDR3 nucleotides: TGTGCCAGCAGCCCGGAACGGGAGCTGTTTTTT.

This chain links TRBV12-3 or TRBV12-4 with TRBJ2-7; TRBD2 is a possible D gene (6 bases). With 3 bases removed from V and 6 bases from J, the gap between germline ends came to 15 bases. This CDR3 region has 14 residues. The CDR3: CASSLGLYLSEQYF. In nucleotides, the CDR3 is TGTGCCAGCAGTTTGGGACTCTACCTGTCCGAGCAGTACTTC.

This clonotype was picked up a small number of times. The chain couples TRBV6-1 to TRBJ1-1, with TRBD1 as a possible D gene (5 bases). V was clipped by 6 bases and J by 11 bases, with 16 bases between them. Germline loops: CDR1 MNHNS, CDR2 SASEGT. This CDR3 is built from 12 residues. The DNA for the CDR3 is TGTGCCAGCAGCGAGGACGGGACTTTGGCTTTCTTT. It yields the protein CASSEDGTLAFF.